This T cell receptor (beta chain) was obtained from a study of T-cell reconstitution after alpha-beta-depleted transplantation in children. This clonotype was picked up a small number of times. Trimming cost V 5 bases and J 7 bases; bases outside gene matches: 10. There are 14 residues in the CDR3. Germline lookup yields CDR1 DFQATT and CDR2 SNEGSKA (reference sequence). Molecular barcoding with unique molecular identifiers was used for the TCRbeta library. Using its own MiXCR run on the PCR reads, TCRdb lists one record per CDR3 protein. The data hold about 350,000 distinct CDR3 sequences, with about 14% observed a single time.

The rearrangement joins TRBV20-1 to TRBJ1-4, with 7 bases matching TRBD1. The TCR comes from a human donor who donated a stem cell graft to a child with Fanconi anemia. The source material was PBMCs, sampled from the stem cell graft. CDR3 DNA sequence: TGCAGTGCTCCGACAGGGATGGGGGGTGAAAAACTGTTTTTT. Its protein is CSAPTGMGGEKLFF.